This T cell receptor (beta chain) was documented in a study of T cells after yellow fever vaccination. General study points: Boosting was followed by the reappearance of most primary-vaccination clones (under 97% CD4, around 86% CD8). Researchers cautioned that FACS-sorted repertoires could harbor abundant clonotypes contaminating from the bulk population. Some clonotypes were seen in both the CD4 and the CD8 compartments. These made up a small share and likely arose from convergent recombination.

The trim removed 4 bases at V and 8 bases at J, leaving 5 bases unmatched. Germline values: CDR1 LGHNA, CDR2 YSLEER. This CDR3 region has 14 residues. This clonotype was observed at least ten times. The antigen remains undetermined. TCRdb reanalysed the 5' RACE reads using MiXCR and keeps one entry per CDR3 protein. The sample includes 300,000 or so distinct CDR3 sequences, around 10% of them seen just once. The sample here was CD4+ T cells sorted from PBMCs, taken 5 days after the yellow fever booster vaccination. The receptor was derived from a man in his late teens or twenties who received the YFV17D yellow fever vaccine. This rearrangement joins TRBV4-3 to TRBJ1-4; TRBD1 aligns across 9 bases. CDR3 sequence reads: CASSRGQGGEKLFF. The CDR3 DNA sequence: TGCGCCAGCAGCCGGGGACAGGGAGGAGAAAAACTGTTTTTT.